Each of the 28 T cell receptor beta chains below was sequenced from the same sample in a study of blood T cell repertoires in COVID-19. Using immunoSEQ multiplex PCR, the repertoire was profiled, and TCRdb retains in-frame clones only, with some absent. In the table there are 300,000 to 400,000 clones, roughly 88% of which are singletons. The sample was PBMCs or T cells enriched from blood (not recorded which). Every receptor here comes from a young woman with acute COVID-19.

As DNA, the CDR3 is TGTGCCAGCAGTCAAAGTGCGGCAGTAGGTCAGCCCCAGCATTTT. As protein: CASSQSAAVGQPQHF. The chain carries TRBV7-8 and TRBJ1-5; D gene ambiguous. Germline V lookup: CDR1 SGHVS, CDR2 FQNEAQ. The CDR3 loop spans 15 amino acids. V was pared by 6 bases and J by 6 bases, with 18 bases between.

The chain recombines TRBV7-8 with TRBJ2-3, with D tentatively TRBD2 (7 bases). Trimming removed 5 bases from V and 7 bases from J, with 22 bases in between. This CDR3 is 16 amino acids long. Germline CDR1 is SGHVS and CDR2 is FQNEAQ. The CDR3 loop is CASSQGAGASAYTQYF. In nucleotides, the CDR3 is TGTGCCAGCAGCCAGGGCGCGGGGGCTTCAGCTTATACGCAGTATTTT.

The chain recombines TRBV28 with TRBJ1-1; D is uncertain. Per the germline V gene, CDR1 is MDHEN and CDR2 is SYDVKM. Trimming cost V 3 bases and J 5 bases, with 4 bases left between them. The CDR3 is made up of 11 amino acids. The DNA for the CDR3 is TGTGCCAGCAGTTTTCTGACTGAAGCTTTCTTT. Its protein is CASSFLTEAFF.

The chain links TRBV9 to TRBJ1-2; 7 nucleotides align to TRBD1. Unmatched junction bases numbered 1, after V lost 0 bases and J lost 2 bases. The CDR3 has 14 residues. CDR1 and CDR2 (germline): SGDLS, YYNGEE. The CDR3 DNA sequence: TGTGCCAGCAGCGTAGTACAGGGGAACTATGGCTACACCTTC. This encodes CASSVVQGNYGYTF.

This clone has more than one count but fewer than ten. The V gene is TRBV5-8, the J gene TRBJ1-6; D is ambiguous. V dropped 0 bases and J dropped 7 bases, with 5 bases sitting between them. This CDR3 is 13 amino acids long. Germline V gene lookup returns CDR1 SGHTS and CDR2 YDEGEE. The CDR3 spells CASSLAINSPLHF. The CDR3 bases are TGTGCCAGCAGCTTGGCTATCAATTCACCCCTCCACTTT. The whole variable domain, filled in from reference TRBV5-8 and TRBJ1-6, reads EAGVTQSPTHLIKTRGQQATLRCSPISGHTSVYWYQQALGLGLQFLLWYDEGEERNRGNFPPRFSGRQFPNYSSELNVNALELEDSALYLCASSLAINSPLHFGNGTRLTVT.

This clone was seen a few times. The chain links TRBV6-5 to TRBJ1-5, with D unresolved. The length of the CDR3 is 15 residues. V was cut by 5 bases and J by 0 bases, with 11 bases left in between. CDR1 is MNHEY and CDR2 is SVGAGI in the germline V gene. The chain's CDR3 is CASSPSTYSNQPQHF. CDR3 coding DNA: TGTGCCAGCAGTCCCTCAACTTATAGCAATCAGCCCCAGCATTTT.

The chain recombines TRBV7-6 with TRBJ1-5, with 7 positions matching TRBD1. From germline, CDR1 is SGHVS and CDR2 FNYEAQ. Unmatched junction bases numbered 6, after V lost 4 bases and J lost 3 bases. CDR3 length: 15 residues. CDR3 bases: TGTGCCAGCAGCTCAACGACAGGGTTCAATCAGCCCCAGCATTTT. This sequence encodes CASSSTTGFNQPQHF.

The chain links TRBV5-1 to TRBJ1-1, with TRBD1 as a possible D gene (5 bases). Germline CDR1 is SGHRS and CDR2 is YFSETQ. The CDR3 loop spans 16 amino acids. The V and J ends lost 1 base and 0 bases respectively, with 13 bases between them. This CDR3 reads CASSLLAGHLNTEAFF. The CDR3 nucleotides are TGCGCCAGCAGCTTGTTAGCCGGACATCTGAACACTGAAGCTTTCTTT.

The chain has TRBV19 and TRBJ1-5, with TRBD1 matching 12 bases. CDR3 length: 16 amino acids. After removal of 9 bases from V and 0 bases from J, the junction contained 6 bases not matched to a gene. CDR1 and CDR2 from the germline V gene are LNHDA and SQIVND (reference sequence). The CDR3 spells CASGTGGLYSNQPQHF. CDR3 in DNA: TGTGCCAGCGGGACAGGGGGCCTCTATAGCAATCAGCCCCAGCATTTT.

The chain links TRBV4-3 to TRBJ2-7; D is unresolved. Germline V gene data show CDR1 as LGHNA and CDR2 as YSLEER. V lost 2 bases to trimming and J lost 1 base, with 18 bases between them. This CDR3 region has 17 residues. CDR3 loop: CASSQSVPGLSSYEQYF. The DNA for the CDR3 is TGCGCCAGCAGCCAATCCGTCCCGGGTCTTTCTTCCTACGAGCAGTACTTC.

The rearrangement links TRBV4-2 to TRBJ1-4; a weak D match, TRBD1 (6 bases). V was clipped by 1 base and J by 8 bases, with 17 bases between them. Germline CDR1 is LGHNA and CDR2 is YNFKEQ. This CDR3 contains 16 residues. The CDR3 DNA follows: TGTGCCAGCAGCCAAGGGGTGGCAGGGGAGTTAGAAAAACTGTTTTTT. This gives the protein CASSQGVAGELEKLFF.

This sequence joins TRBV18 and TRBJ2-2; 7 bases align to TRBD1. Germline CDR1 and CDR2: KGHSH and LQKENI. V lost 4 bases, J lost 4 bases, and 6 bases stayed unmatched. CDR3 length: 15 amino acids. This CDR3 is CASSRQGSVTGELFF. DNA of the CDR3: TGTGCCAGCTCACGACAGGGTTCGGTCACCGGGGAGCTGTTTTTT.

The chain carries TRBV9 and TRBJ2-1; D remains ambiguous. The V gene lost 2 bases and the J gene lost 6 bases, with 6 bases spanning the gap. The CDR3 totals 12 residues. CDR1 is SGDLS, CDR2 YYNGEE, per germline. The CDR3 here is CASSVAPNEQFF. The DNA for the CDR3 is TGTGCCAGCAGCGTGGCCCCCAATGAGCAGTTCTTC.

This chain connects TRBV7-3 to TRBJ2-3, with D tentatively TRBD1 (5 bases). CDR1 is SGHTA and CDR2 is FQGTGA in the germline V gene. The CDR3 runs 17 residues. With 1 base removed from V and 0 bases from J, the gap between germline ends came to 14 bases. CDR3 DNA sequence: TGTGCCAGCAGCTTAAGTTCAGGGCCTGGCAGCACAGATACGCAGTATTTT. The encoded protein is CASSLSSGPGSTDTQYF.

This chain joins TRBV30 and TRBJ1-3; TRBD1 might be the D (5 bases). The germline gives CDR1 GTSNPN, CDR2 SVGIG (reference sequence). Trimming left V 4 bases short and J 4 bases short, with 11 bases between. This CDR3 has 13 residues. The CDR3 nucleotides read TGTGCCTGGACCGGGGGTCGGGGAAACACCATATATTTT. Protein product: CAWTGGRGNTIYF.

The chain links TRBV3-1 (or the pseudogene TRBV3-2) to TRBJ2-1, with a weak D call TRBD2 (6 bases). Trimming took 1 base from V and 8 from J, leaving 12 bases between them. The CDR3 has 14 residues. Germline V gene sequence: CDR1 LGHDT, CDR2 YNNKEL (reference sequence). In nucleotides, the CDR3 is TGTGCCAGCAGCCAAGCAGGCAGGGAGGATGAGCAGTTCTTC. Translating gives CASSQAGREDEQFF.

This chain joins TRBV13 and TRBJ2-4; the D is unclear. V was clipped by 4 bases and J by 5 bases, with 6 bases between them. Germline CDR1 reads PRHDT; CDR2 reads FYEKMQ (reference sequence). The CDR3 is 12 residues long. The CDR3 reads CASSSSQNIQYF. The DNA for the CDR3 is TGTGCCAGCAGCTCCTCCCAAAACATTCAGTACTTC. Variable domain in full (rest from reference TRBV13 and TRBJ2-4): AAGVIQSPRHLIKEKRETATLKCYPIPRHDTVYWYQQGPGQDPQFLISFYEKMQSDKGSIPDRFSAQQFSDYHSELNMSSLELGDSALYFCASSSSQNIQYFGAGTRLSVL.

The chain couples TRBV21-1 to TRBJ1-6; the D call TRBD1 from the table was never checked on the DNA. TRBV21-1 has pseudogene status. The CDR3 extends over 14 amino acids. The CDR3 DNA sequence: TGTGCCAGCAGAAACAGGGGCCTACCTCCACCCCTCCACTTT. This encodes CASRNRGLPPPLHF.

The V call is TRBV27, the J call TRBJ2-7; D unclear. The CDR3 runs 12 residues. Germline V gene lookup returns CDR1 MNHEY and CDR2 SMNVEV (reference sequence). V gave up 10 bases and J gave up 5 bases, with 15 bases separating them. CDR3 in DNA: TGTGCCACCACATCCCCCTCGAACGAGCAGTACTTC. Amino acids: CATTSPSNEQYF.

The chain links TRBV10-2 to TRBJ1-2; 9 nucleotides align to TRBD1. The CDR3 is 15 amino acids. With V trimmed by 6 bases and J by 0 bases, 5 bases remained unmatched. The germline gives CDR1 WSHSY, CDR2 SAAADI. Written as DNA, the CDR3 is TGCGCCAGCAGGATGGGGACAGGGTCTAACTATGGCTACACCTTC. Translation: CASRMGTGSNYGYTF.

The rearrangement links TRBV7-2 to TRBJ2-2, with TRBD2 matching 16 bases. After removal of 5 bases from V and 8 bases from J, the junction contained 8 bases not matched to a gene. CDR3 size: 17 residues. CDR1 is SGHTA, CDR2 FQGNSA, per germline. CDR3 in amino acids: CASSPPGLAGGRGELFF. The CDR3 DNA sequence: TGTGCCAGCAGCCCGCCGGGACTAGCGGGGGGGCGGGGGGAGCTGTTTTTT.

This rearrangement joins TRBV27 to TRBJ2-7; a weak D match, TRBD2 (6 bases). Germline lookup yields CDR1 MNHEY and CDR2 SMNVEV (reference sequence). The CDR3 has 14 residues. Trimming shortened V by 10 bases and J by 2 bases, and 18 bases separated the two germline ends. The CDR3 nucleotides read TGTGCCACCGCCGGGAAGGAGGGACCCTACGAGCAGTACTTC. Encoded protein: CATAGKEGPYEQYF.

This clone was picked up one time. V gene TRBV20-1 combines with J gene TRBJ2-1; a possible D gene is TRBD2 (5 bases). The CDR3 consists of 14 residues. With 3 bases removed from V and 5 bases from J, the gap between germline ends came to 14 bases. Germline assignment: CDR1 DFQATT and CDR2 SNEGSKA (reference sequence). CDR3: CSASSWTGNNEQFF. The DNA of the CDR3 is TGCAGTGCTAGTTCCTGGACTGGAAACAATGAGCAGTTCTTC.

The chain links TRBV7-2 to TRBJ1-1; no definite D call. Trimming stripped 1 base from V and 0 bases from J, with 9 bases between. The CDR3 consists of 15 residues. CDR1 and CDR2 from the germline V gene are SGHTA and FQGNSA. CDR3 DNA: TGTGCCAGCAGCTTAGTAGTGGTCATGAACACTGAAGCTTTCTTT. Translating it yields CASSLVVVMNTEAFF.

The chain uses TRBV23-1 and TRBJ1-6; possible D gene TRBD1, 6 bases. TRBV23-1 carries the ORF label, with uncertain function. This CDR3 spans 17 amino acids. V was trimmed by 0 bases and J by 4 bases, leaving 13 bases between them. For the CDR3, the DNA is TGCGCCAGCAGTCAATCCCAGGCAGGGGAGTATAATTCACCCCTCCACTTT. The encoded protein is CASSQSQAGEYNSPLHF.

This rearrangement joins TRBV18 to TRBJ1-4; TRBD1 agrees at 8 bases. The CDR3 has 15 amino acids. CDR1 and CDR2 from the germline V gene are KGHSH and LQKENI. The J segment lost 7 bases and the V segment lost 3 bases, leaving 7 bases of the junction unmatched. In DNA form, the CDR3 reads TGTGCCAGCTCACCTACCATGGACAGGGCTGAAAAACTGTTTTTT. It specifies CASSPTMDRAEKLFF.

The chain carries TRBV6-1 and TRBJ2-7; the D gene is possibly TRBD1 (5 bases). Germline CDR1 and CDR2: MNHNS and SASEGT. This CDR3 is 15 amino acids long. V was shortened by 2 bases and J by 0 bases, with 11 bases between the two germline ends. CDR3: CASSEPHRSSYEQYF. The DNA of the CDR3 is TGTGCCAGCAGTGAACCCCACAGGAGCTCCTACGAGCAGTACTTC.

This clone was seen just once. Other nucleotide sequences in the sample specify the same CDR3. The V gene is TRBV5-1, the J gene TRBJ2-7, with 7 bases matching TRBD1. Per the germline V gene, CDR1 is SGHRS and CDR2 is YFSETQ. V trimming: 0 bases; J trimming: 2 bases; junction bases outside the gene matches: 2. The CDR3 runs to 14 residues. The CDR3 sequence is CASSLAGTAYEQYF. In DNA form, the CDR3 reads TGCGCCAGCAGCTTGGCCGGGACAGCCTACGAGCAGTACTTC.